This entry lists 4 T cell receptor beta chains sequenced from one sample in a study of long-term antiretroviral therapy in people with HIV. It was version v3.0 of the immunoSEQ assay that was run at survey level. Libraries were prepared by immunoSEQ multiplex PCR; TCRdb keeps only in-frame clonotypes and omits some of them. The sample carries tens of thousands of clones, around 86% recorded once. Sequencing was performed on unsorted PBMCs, taken 0.1 years before starting antiretroviral therapy. These TCRs come from a man in his forties with HIV.

The chain links TRBV7-2 to TRBJ1-2, with D unclear. Trimming stripped 5 bases from V and 8 bases from J, with 15 bases between. Per germline, CDR1 SGHTA and CDR2 FQGNSA. The CDR3 has 13 amino acids. This CDR3 reads CASSPSGHGGYTF. In DNA form, the CDR3 reads TGTGCCAGCAGCCCTAGCGGCCACGGAGGCTACACCTTC.

As DNA, the CDR3 is TGTGCCAGCAGTTCGACAGGGCCGGGCCAGCCCCAGCATTTT. Amino acid sequence: CASSSTGPGQPQHF. The V gene is TRBV6-1, the J gene TRBJ1-5, with 7 bases lining up with TRBD1. Trimming cost V 5 bases and J 7 bases; bases outside gene matches: 8. Germline V CDR1 and CDR2: MNHNS, SASEGT. The length of the CDR3 is 14 residues.

The rearrangement uses TRBV6-5 and TRBJ2-7; 15 bases line up with TRBD2. The J segment lost 7 bases and the V segment lost 11 bases, leaving 6 bases of the junction unmatched. The germline CDR1 and CDR2 sequences are MNHEY and SVGAGI. The CDR3 is 13 amino acids. The CDR3 loop reads CAAIGTSGREQYF. In DNA, the CDR3 is TGTGCCGCGATCGGGACTAGCGGGAGGGAGCAGTACTTC.

The chain employs TRBV18 and TRBJ2-5; 9 bases agree with TRBD2. The CDR3 totals 15 residues. Germline assignment: CDR1 KGHSH and CDR2 LQKENI. Germline trimming cut 1 base from V and 5 bases from J; bases unmatched to any gene: 5. CDR3 in DNA: TGTGCCAGCTCACCACGGCGGGGGGGCCGGGAGACCCAGTACTTC. Translation: CASSPRRGGRETQYF.